This is a list of T cell receptor beta chains from one sample in a study of blood T cell repertoires in COVID-19. The assay was immunoSEQ multiplex PCR, and TCRdb's table has in-frame clones only and misses some. The repertoire holds under 250,000 clones, with about four fifths as singletons. Material: peripheral blood. The receptor set was obtained from a woman in her forties or fifties with acute or convalescent COVID-19. The CDR3 runs from the conserved cysteine through the conserved F or W. The D gene is left open where the match is weak. Clone size is shown for a subset of rows, as once, few, many or a class of expanded clone.

D,J,V,size,CDR3,DNA
.,TRBJ2-7,TRBV10-3,.,CAITDSSPSEQYF,TGTGCCATCACCGACAGCTCCCCAAGCGAGCAGTACTTC
.,TRBJ2-7,TRBV20-1,.,CSATAYYEQYF,TGCAGTGCGACAGCGTACTACGAGCAGTACTTC
.,TRBJ2-2,TRBV6-5,.,CASSYDRNTGELFF,TGTGCCAGCAGCTACGACAGAAACACCGGGGAGCTGTTTTTT
.,TRBJ2-1,TRBV4-1,.,CASSTGGRTGNEQFF,TGCGCCAGCAGCACGGGGGGAAGGACAGGGAATGAGCAGTTCTTC
.,TRBJ2-7,TRBV28,.,CASSGGNVPYEQYF,TGTGCCAGCTCTGGCGGGAACGTTCCCTACGAGCAGTACTTC
.,TRBJ1-6,TRBV18,.,CASSPIGDSYNSPLHF,TGTGCCAGCTCACCGATCGGAGACTCCTATAATTCACCCCTCCACTTT
.,TRBJ2-1,TRBV6-5,.,CASSYSGHSNNEQFF,TGTGCCAGCAGTTACTCCGGACATTCGAACAATGAGCAGTTCTTC
.,TRBJ1-1,TRBV5-5,once,CASSLGGDTEAFF,TGTGCCAGCAGCTTGGGAGGTGACACTGAAGCTTTCTTT
TRBD2,TRBJ2-5,TRBV7-2,.,CASSRTLQASGGQETQYF,TGTGCCAGCAGCCGGACCCTCCAGGCTAGCGGGGGTCAAGAGACCCAGTACTTC
.,TRBJ2-7,TRBV11-2,.,CASSPLRGTYEQYF,TGTGCCAGCAGCCCGCTCAGGGGAACCTACGAGCAGTACTTC
.,TRBJ2-1,TRBV2,.,CASSSGSNEQFF,TGTGCCAGCAGCTCCGGGTCCAATGAGCAGTTCTTC
.,TRBJ2-7,TRBV7-6,.,CASSSQPGVGYREQYF,TGTGCCAGCAGCTCCCAACCGGGAGTGGGGTATCGGGAGCAGTACTTC
.,TRBJ1-5,TRBV10-3,.,CAISDNDSNQPQHF,TGTGCCATCAGCGACAACGATAGCAATCAGCCCCAGCATTTT
.,TRBJ1-1,TRBV21-1,.,CASKWRMNTEAFF,TGTGCCAGCAAATGGAGGATGAACACTGAAGCTTTCTTT
TRBD1,TRBJ1-2,TRBV7-2,once,CASSSNSGQGRRGYTF,TGTGCCAGCAGCTCCAACTCGGGACAGGGGAGACGCGGCTACACCTTC
TRBD1,TRBJ2-5,TRBV24-1,.,CATSVGQGGRNEETQYF,TGTGCCACCAGTGTGGGACAGGGCGGACGCAACGAAGAGACCCAGTACTTC